This T cell receptor (beta chain) was recovered during a study of Graves' ophthalmopathy and Graves' hyperthyroidism. This clonotype was picked up a small number of times. The antigen remains undetermined. TCR beta CDR3 amplification used RNA transcripts. HTBI primers primed a first-round RT-PCR, and a second-round multiplex PCR followed. One entry per CDR3 protein, called by TCRdb with MiXCR from the multiplex PCR reads. Altogether hundreds of thousands of distinct CDR3 sequences are present, about 41% being singletons, with the ten largest covering over 2.5%. Researchers turned away patients with other autoimmune diseases, uncontrolled infections, pregnancy or lactation. Study-wide results and limits: Prediction of ophthalmopathy progression reached less than 71% sensitivity and nearly 75% specificity.

The clonotype originates from an adult man with Graves' ophthalmopathy. The source material was peripheral blood.

The CDR3 DNA sequence: TGTGCCAGCAGCTTCGAGAGACAGGGTCTAGAGACCCAGTACTTC. As protein: CASSFERQGLETQYF. V is TRBV5-4 and J is TRBJ2-5, with 7 nucleotides matching TRBD1. CDR3 length: 15 amino acids. Germline CDR1 reads SGHNT; CDR2 reads YYREEE (reference sequence). V trimming: 2 bases; J trimming: 4 bases; junction bases outside the gene matches: 8. The full variable domain, in which reference TRBV5-4 and TRBJ2-5 provide the parts outside the CDR3, is ETGVTQSPTHLIKTRGQQVTLRCSSQSGHNTVSWYQQALGQGPQFIFQYYREEENGRGNFPPRFSGLQFPNYSSELNVNALELDDSALYLCASSFERQGLETQYFGPGTRLLVL.